This record concerns one T cell receptor beta chain sequence. Its target is unknown. This specimen comes from a study of blood T cells in healthy people across ages. Study findings and constraints: A roughly linear age-dependent decrease characterized TCR beta diversity per million T cells. The study found more naive CD4+ cells and higher diversity in long-lived than aged donors. Strong correlation existed between TCR beta diversity and naive T cell percentage.

Together with a sample-barcoded 5' primer, a J-beta primer mix was included in a second PCR lasting about 7 to 11 cycles. A single record per CDR3 protein comes from TCRdb applying MiXCR to the 5' RACE reads. In the table there are 600,000 to 650,000 distinct CDR3 sequences, roughly three fifths of which are singletons. Roughly 9 milliliters of peripheral blood were drawn from each donor. The sample comprised blood. The TCR originated in a man aged 55 to 70 in good health.

The CDR3 nucleotides read TGTGCCAGCAGCTCTGGGATGAGGGAGCTGTTTTTT. The encoded protein is CASSSGMRELFF. This chain joins TRBV7-9 and TRBJ2-2; D gene uncertain. Germline loops: CDR1 SEHNR, CDR2 FQNEAQ (reference sequence). The V gene lost 4 bases and the J gene lost 9 bases, with 9 bases spanning the gap. The CDR3 runs to 12 residues.